This T cell receptor (beta chain) was sequenced during a study of CD4 T cells in relation to SARS-CoV-2 and coronaviruses. Study observations and caveats: Crossreactivity was assessed only for spike protein, not other viral proteins. About 64% of donors had memory CD4+ clonotypes crossrecognizing SARS-CoV-2 and common cold coronavirus spike.

The unexposed donors gave CD4+ T cells in about 2011-2018, prior to COVID-19. Comments on this clone: Its antigen is undetermined.

Deep TCR-beta sequencing used DNA from uncultured naive and memory CD4+ T cells. TCRdb keeps only in-frame clones here, not all; method: immunoSEQ multiplex PCR. Of about 59,000 clones listed, 86% are singletons. This clonotype originated in a human donor in good health. Sequences were obtained from memory CD4+ T cells from PBMCs.

CDR3 protein: CAATSGPSYNEQFF. CDR3 bases: TGTGCCGCAACTAGCGGACCCTCCTACAATGAGCAGTTCTTC. The J gene is TRBJ2-1, the V gene TRBV5-5; 8 bases are shared with TRBD2. The junction had 6 bases not matched to a gene; V was cut back by 10 bases and J by 0 bases. CDR1 SGHKS and CDR2 YYEKEE come from the germline V gene (reference sequence). This CDR3 has 14 amino acids.